The clone carrying this TCR delta chain is classed as medium-sized (0.01 to 0.1%). Other DNA sequences from this sample encode an identical CDR3 as well. TCRdb reanalyzed the reads using CATT. Here the sample spans under 8,000 delta-chain clones, around 2% being singletons. The data are from a study of gamma-delta chains in newborns, infants, children. Study at large: Microbial exposure reportedly drives polyclonal innate γδ T cell expansion after birth.

The CDR3 covers 20 residues. Trimming took 1 base from V and 1 from J; bases not matched to a gene: 6. CDR1 is GEAIGNYY, CDR2 EKD, per germline. This sequence joins TRDV2 and TRDJ3, with 13 bases matching TRDD3. Sequencing was performed on blood. The TCR comes from a child who was a newborn, infant or young child, either healthy, febrile or measles-vaccinated (not recorded which). CDR3: CACDTTGGYAWSWDTRQMFF. CDR3 nucleotides: TGTGCCTGTGACACTACTGGGGGATACGCGTGGTCCTGGGACACCCGACAGATGTTTTTC.